This T cell receptor (beta chain) was captured by sequencing in a study of cytotoxic CD8 clonotypes in ibrutinib-treated CLL. Profiling relied on immunoSEQ multiplex PCR, and the TCRdb table lists in-frame clones only, not all of them. Of approximately 24,000 clones listed, 78% are singletons. About this clone itself: The antigen remains undetermined.

Findings of the study overall: Public clonotypes, an uncommon group, contracted or remained stable on treatment.

With 5 bases clipped from V and 1 base from J, the junction kept 13 bases outside the gene matches. The length of the CDR3 is 19 residues. From germline, CDR1 is SNHLY and CDR2 FYNNEI. Genomic DNA in an amount of approximately 2 micrograms was extracted from cryopreserved PBMCs and used for the preparation of TCR beta libraries. Sequenced here: PBMCs, sampled before ibrutinib treatment. This chain uses TRBV2 with TRBJ2-1; TRBD2 aligns across 11 bases. This TCR derives from a human donor with chronic lymphocytic leukemia. DNA for the CDR3: TGTGCCAGCAGTTTTAACTCCGGGACTAGCGGAGAATCCTACAATGAGCAGTTCTTC. Translated, it gives CASSFNSGTSGESYNEQFF.